The 21 T cell receptor beta chains below come from one sample, sequenced in a study of blood T cells in healthy people across ages. Next came a second PCR, run for about 6 to 11 cycles, which used a sample-barcoded 5' primer along with a J-beta primer mix. TCRdb re-analysed the 5' RACE reads in MiXCR, keeping a single row per CDR3 protein. This repertoire shows some 1.1 million distinct CDR3 sequences, about two fifths found once; its top ten account for around 12%. The source material was blood. These receptor sequences come from a man between 18 and 35 years old in good health.

This clonotype was detected a few times. The chain has TRBV5-1 and TRBJ2-3; D unclear. V was clipped by 0 bases and J by 2 bases, with 7 bases between them. The CDR3 runs to 14 residues. CDR1 and CDR2 (germline): SGHRS, YFSETQ. In nucleotides, the CDR3 is TGCGCCAGCAGCTTGGTCAGAGTCACAGATACGCAGTATTTT. It translates to CASSLVRVTDTQYF.

The J gene is TRBJ2-5, the V gene TRBV5-1; 8 bases agree with TRBD1. This CDR3 contains 14 residues. CDR1 SGHRS and CDR2 YFSETQ come from the germline V gene. The junction had 8 bases not matched to a gene; V was cut back by 5 bases and J by 5 bases. CDR3 amino acids: CASRRTGSSETQYF. The DNA for the CDR3 is TGCGCCAGCAGGCGGACAGGGAGTAGTGAGACCCAGTACTTC.

This clonotype came up once. Compared with germline, one end of the junction differs, possibly owing to a read error. V usage is TRBV7-8 and J usage is TRBJ1-2, with D possibly being TRBD1 (5 bases). Per the germline V gene, CDR1 is SGHVS and CDR2 is FQNEAQ. The CDR3 spans 15 residues. The CDR3 sequence is CASSFEQGANYGHTF. CDR3 nucleotides: TGTGCCAGCAGCTTTGAGCAGGGAGCTAACTATGGCCACACCTTC.

This clonotype was picked up a small number of times. The genes are TRBV7-6 and TRBJ2-1; possible D gene TRBD2, 7 bases. Per the germline V gene, CDR1 is SGHVS and CDR2 is FNYEAQ. Trimming stripped 4 bases from V and 0 bases from J, with 16 bases between. This CDR3 spans 17 amino acids. This CDR3 is CASSSLRGPSSYNEQFF. For the CDR3, the DNA is TGTGCCAGCAGCTCCTTGCGGGGGCCTAGCTCCTACAATGAGCAGTTCTTC.

There are a few counts of this clonotype. The V call is TRBV2, the J call TRBJ1-5; the D is unclear. This CDR3 has 14 residues. Trimming removed 6 bases at V and 6 bases at J, with 15 bases between. Germline values: CDR1 SNHLY, CDR2 FYNNEI. CDR3 nucleotides: TGTGCCAGCAGCCCGAACAGAGTAGGTCAGCCCCAGCATTTT. Protein: CASSPNRVGQPQHF. Complete variable domain (other parts from reference TRBV2 and TRBJ1-5): EPEVTQTPSHQVTQMGQEVILRCVPISNHLYFYWYRQILGQKVEFLVSFYNNEISEKSEIFDDQFSVERPDGSNFTLKIRSTKLEDSAMYFCASSPNRVGQPQHFGDGTRLSIL.

This clonotype was detected a few times. The CDR3 nucleotides read TGCAGTGCCCATAGGGAGATAAACCAAGAGACCCAGTACTTC. It specifies CSAHREINQETQYF. The chain is built from TRBV20-1 and TRBJ2-5, with D perhaps matching TRBD2 (5 bases). Germline lookup yields CDR1 DFQATT and CDR2 SNEGSKA (reference sequence). This CDR3 has 14 residues. Between the trimmed V and J ends, which lost 6 bases and 0 bases, there was a span of 14 bases.

The V call is TRBV12-3 or TRBV12-4, the J call TRBJ2-7; a weak D match, TRBD2 (5 bases). V lost 6 bases and J lost 7, with 25 bases in between. This CDR3 comprises 16 residues. The CDR3 loop is CASSPGTMDPSGEQYF. CDR3 coding DNA: TGTGCCAGCAGCCCGGGAACGATGGATCCCTCTGGGGAGCAGTACTTC.

The table lists this clonotype with a count of one. A read error is possible here, since a much larger clone lies one base away. The V and J genes are TRBV7-8 and TRBJ1-5; 7 bases fit TRBD1. The CDR3 is made up of 17 amino acids. Per germline, CDR1 SGHVS and CDR2 FQNEAQ. This chain's CDR3 is CASSQGKTGVSNQPRHF. The CDR3 DNA follows: TGTGCCAGCAGCCAAGGGAAAACAGGGGTCAGCAATCAGCCCCGGCATTTT.

This clonotype was picked up many times. The rearrangement uses TRBV4-3 and TRBJ2-1; 10 bases are a match to TRBD1. Germline V gives CDR1 LGHNA, CDR2 YSLEER. With 4 bases clipped from V and 7 bases from J, the junction kept 10 bases outside the gene matches. The CDR3 sequence is 16 residues long. Here the CDR3 reads CASSRDGTGEANEQFF. The DNA for the CDR3 is TGCGCCAGCAGCCGTGATGGGACAGGGGAGGCGAATGAGCAGTTCTTC.

This clonotype was seen a few times. This chain joins TRBV12-3 or TRBV12-4 and TRBJ2-7; possibly TRBD1 for D (6 bases). This CDR3 has 14 residues. The ends were cut back, 3 bases at V and 6 bases at J, with 15 bases in the middle. The DNA for the CDR3 is TGTGCCAGCAGTTTGGGGGACACGGTCCGCGAGCAGTACTTC. It translates to CASSLGDTVREQYF.

This clonotype was seen at least ten times. This chain links TRBV12-3 or TRBV12-4 with TRBJ2-7; D gene unclear. With 0 bases removed from V and 3 bases from J, the gap between germline ends came to 3 bases. The CDR3 extends over 12 amino acids. The CDR3 DNA reads TGTGCCAGCAGTTTAGCGGTCTACGAGCAGTACTTC. Its translation is CASSLAVYEQYF.

This chain connects TRBV10-3 to TRBJ1-4; a weak D match, TRBD1 (6 bases). Trimming cost V 0 bases and J 8 bases, with 7 bases left between them. The CDR3 is 13 amino acids. The germline V gene has CDR1 ENHRY and CDR2 SYGVKD. The chain's CDR3 is CAISESRGEKLFF. CDR3 DNA: TGTGCCATCAGTGAGTCCAGGGGCGAAAAACTGTTTTTT.

The chain employs TRBV6-5 and TRBJ2-2, with 7 positions matching TRBD1. CDR1 is MNHEY, CDR2 SVGAGI, per germline. Trimming at V came to 7 bases and at J to 3 bases, leaving 5 bases not matched to a gene. CDR3 size: 14 residues. The CDR3 sequence is CASNRGTDTGELFF. The CDR3 coding sequence is TGTGCCAGCAACAGGGGAACAGACACCGGGGAGCTGTTTTTT.

This clonotype was detected a few times. The V call is TRBV6-2 or TRBV6-3, the J call TRBJ2-7; TRBD2 is a possible D gene (5 bases). Looked up from germline, CDR1 is MNHEY and CDR2 is SVGEGT. There are 17 residues in the CDR3. V lost 0 bases and J lost 0, with 15 bases in between. The CDR3 DNA reads TGTGCCAGCAGTTACTCGATTGATAGCGCATCCTCCTACGAGCAGTACTTC. Its translation: CASSYSIDSASSYEQYF.

The genes are TRBV5-1 and TRBJ1-1; 10 nucleotides agree with TRBD1. Trimming at V came to 3 bases and at J to 5 bases, leaving 7 bases not matched to a gene. The CDR3 loop spans 15 amino acids. Germline V gene lookup returns CDR1 SGHRS and CDR2 YFSETQ. CDR3 bases: TGCGCCAGCAGCTGGGGACAGGGGCGGGGAACTGAAGCTTTCTTT. Residues: CASSWGQGRGTEAFF.

This clonotype was recorded at least ten times. The CDR3 DNA reads as TGTGCCAGCACCACTACAGATACGCAGTATTTT. Residues: CASTTTDTQYF. The chain combines TRBV6-2 or TRBV6-3 with TRBJ2-3; D remains ambiguous. Between the trimmed V and J ends, which lost 7 bases and 3 bases, there was a span of 5 bases. The CDR3 is made up of 11 amino acids. Germline lookup yields CDR1 MNHEY and CDR2 SVGEGT.

For this clonotype: One end of the junction varies from germline; a read error may be responsible. The V call is TRBV6-5, the J call TRBJ2-7, with D hard to call. This CDR3 comprises 13 residues. Germline CDR1 is MNHEY and CDR2 is SVGAGI. The CDR3 reads CTSCRILSDEQYF. CDR3 in DNA: TGTACCAGCTGCCGTATACTCAGCGACGAGCAGTACTTC.

Many counts were recorded for this clonotype. The gene calls are TRBV9 and TRBJ1-2; D unclear. There are 16 residues in the CDR3. Trimming removed 4 bases from V and 3 bases from J, with 19 bases in between. The germline gives CDR1 SGDLS, CDR2 YYNGEE. The CDR3 protein is CASSPTGAQRDYGYTF. CDR3 nucleotides: TGTGCCAGCAGCCCCACCGGAGCACAAAGGGACTATGGCTACACCTTC.

This chain joins TRBV5-5 and TRBJ1-4; no clear D gene. The germline V and J ends were trimmed by 6 bases and 4 bases, with 13 bases remaining between them. This CDR3 contains 14 residues. Germline V gene sequence: CDR1 SGHKS, CDR2 YYEKEE (reference sequence). Here the CDR3 DNA reads TGTGCCAGCACCCTACCGGAAATTAATGAAAAACTGTTTTTT. It codes for CASTLPEINEKLFF. Supplemented by reference TRBV5-5 and TRBJ1-4, the full variable domain reads DAGVTQSPTHLIKTRGQQVTLRCSPISGHKSVSWYQQVLGQGPQFIFQYYEKEERGRGNFPDRFSARQFPNYSSELNVNALLLGDSALYLCASTLPEINEKLFFGSGTQLSVL.

The chain has TRBV20-1 and TRBJ1-4; 7 bases are a match to TRBD1. This CDR3 comprises 13 residues. J was trimmed by 7 bases and V by 4 bases; bases with no gene match: 6. Germline CDR1 is DFQATT and CDR2 is SNEGSKA (reference sequence). CDR3 nucleotides: TGCAGTGCTACCGACAGGGAGACTGAAAAACTGTTTTTT. It yields the protein CSATDRETEKLFF.

V usage is TRBV20-1 and J usage is TRBJ1-1; 10 bases agree with TRBD1. The trim removed 6 bases at V and 3 bases at J, leaving 10 bases unmatched. In germline, CDR1 is DFQATT, CDR2 SNEGSKA (reference sequence). The CDR3 is made up of 15 amino acids. CDR3 amino acids: CSALSGTGVDTEAFF. The DNA for the CDR3 is TGCAGTGCGCTATCCGGGACAGGGGTGGACACTGAAGCTTTCTTT.